These 7 T cell receptor beta chains came from one sample sequenced in a study of cytomegalovirus exposure and HLA in healthy donors. PCR involved 60 Vbeta and 13 Jbeta primers. Measured with immunoSEQ multiplex PCR; TCRdb has only the in-frame clones, and not every one. The sample holds around 150,000 clones; 68% are singletons and the top ten take approximately 1.5%. Sequenced sample: PBMCs. All receptors come from a man in his fifties or sixties in good health and CMV-seronegative.

The chain employs TRBV2 and TRBJ2-6, with a possible D match to TRBD1 (6 bases). V was clipped by 6 bases and J by 2 bases, with 8 bases between them. This CDR3 spans 14 amino acids. CDR1 is SNHLY and CDR2 is FYNNEI in the germline V gene. The CDR3 DNA sequence: TGTGCCAGCAGCCAGGGGCCTGGGGCCAACGTCCTGACTTTC. This translates into CASSQGPGANVLTF.

The chain uses TRBV6-9 and TRBJ1-2; tentative D call: TRBD1 (5 bases). The CDR3 spans 13 residues. Germline assignment: CDR1 MNHGY and CDR2 SVAAGI. Trimming cost V 2 bases and J 3 bases, with 7 bases left between them. The chain's CDR3 is CASSYTGDYGYTF. The DNA of the CDR3 is TGTGCCAGCAGTTATACAGGAGACTATGGCTACACCTTC.

The chain uses TRBV19 and TRBJ1-1; TRBD1 matches at 7 bases. The CDR3 consists of 13 residues. V lost 6 bases, J lost 7 bases, and 8 bases stayed unmatched. In germline, CDR1 is LNHDA, CDR2 SQIVND (reference sequence). In nucleotides, the CDR3 is TGTGCCAGTAGAGTGCAGGGGGAGGATGAAGCTTTCTTT. Translated, it gives CASRVQGEDEAFF.

J is TRBJ2-1 and V is TRBV5-1; tentative D call: TRBD2 (5 bases). The germline V gene has CDR1 SGHRS and CDR2 YFSETQ. The CDR3 runs to 14 residues. V was cut by 0 bases and J by 6 bases, with 10 bases left in between. CDR3 loop: CASSLGENLNEQFF. The CDR3 DNA reads TGCGCCAGCAGCTTGGGGGAGAACCTCAATGAGCAGTTCTTC. The variable domain in full, with the rest retrieved from reference TRBV5-1 and TRBJ2-1, is KAGVTQTPRYLIKTRGQQVTLSCSPISGHRSVSWYQQTPGQGLQFLFEYFSETQRNKGNFPGRFSGRQFSNSRSEMNVSTLELGDSALYLCASSLGENLNEQFFGPGTRLTVL.

The chain combines TRBV7-9 with TRBJ2-5; TRBD1 matches at 7 bases. With the DNA end fitting TRBJ2-7 better, the J assignment may be wrong. The germline V gene encodes CDR1 SEHNR and CDR2 FQNEAQ (reference sequence). CDR3 size: 15 residues. Here the CDR3 DNA reads TGTGCCAGCAGCTTTCTGAGGGACAGAGCCTACGAGCAGTACTTC. This gives the protein CASSFLRDRAYEQYF.

This clone has just one count. The V call is TRBV29-1, the J call TRBJ1-2; 8 bases map to TRBD1. The junction had 4 bases not matched to a gene; V was cut back by 3 bases and J by 4 bases. The germline gives CDR1 SQVTM, CDR2 ANQGSEA. The CDR3 contains 13 residues. The CDR3 DNA reads as TGCAGCGTTGAGGACAGGGTTAGCTATGGCTACACCTTC. Encoded protein: CSVEDRVSYGYTF.

The chain employs TRBV7-2 and TRBJ1-6, with a weak D call TRBD1 (5 bases). Trimming removed 4 bases at V and 5 bases at J, with 9 bases between. This CDR3 is 14 amino acids long. The germline V gene encodes CDR1 SGHTA and CDR2 FQGNSA. The CDR3 reads CASSSQGHNSPLHF. CDR3 nucleotide sequence: TGTGCCAGCAGCTCGCAGGGTCATAATTCACCCCTCCACTTT.